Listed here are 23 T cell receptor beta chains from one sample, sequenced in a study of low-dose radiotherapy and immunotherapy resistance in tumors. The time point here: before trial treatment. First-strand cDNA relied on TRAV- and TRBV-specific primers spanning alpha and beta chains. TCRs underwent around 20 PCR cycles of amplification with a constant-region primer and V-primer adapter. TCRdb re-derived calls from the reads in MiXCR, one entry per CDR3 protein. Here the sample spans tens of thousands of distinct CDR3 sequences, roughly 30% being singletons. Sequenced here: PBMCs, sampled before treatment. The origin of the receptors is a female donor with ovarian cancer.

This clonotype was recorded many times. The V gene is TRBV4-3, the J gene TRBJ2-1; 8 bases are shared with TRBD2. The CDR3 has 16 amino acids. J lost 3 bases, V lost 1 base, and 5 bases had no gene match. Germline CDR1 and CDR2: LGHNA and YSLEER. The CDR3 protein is CASSQGAGGSYNEQFF. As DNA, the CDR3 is TGCGCCAGCAGCCAAGGGGCGGGAGGTAGCTACAATGAGCAGTTCTTC.

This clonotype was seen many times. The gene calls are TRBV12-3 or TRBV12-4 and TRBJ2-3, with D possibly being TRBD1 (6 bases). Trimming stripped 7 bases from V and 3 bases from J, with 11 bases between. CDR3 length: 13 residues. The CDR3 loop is CASTLTGTDTQYF. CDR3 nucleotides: TGTGCCAGCACTCTGACAGGAACAGATACGCAGTATTTT.

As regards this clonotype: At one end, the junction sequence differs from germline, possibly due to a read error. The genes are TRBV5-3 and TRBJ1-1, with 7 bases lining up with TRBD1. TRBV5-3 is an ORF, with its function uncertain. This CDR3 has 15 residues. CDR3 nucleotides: TGTGCCAGCAGCTTGGGAGCAGGGGGAAGGGGTGAAGCTTTCTTT. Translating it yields CASSLGAGGRGEAFF.

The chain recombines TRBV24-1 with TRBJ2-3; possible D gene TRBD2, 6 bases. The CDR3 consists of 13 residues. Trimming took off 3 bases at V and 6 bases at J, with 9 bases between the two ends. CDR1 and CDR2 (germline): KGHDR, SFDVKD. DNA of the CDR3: TGTGCCACCAGTGATCGGGGGAGGGATACGCAGTATTTT. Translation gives CATSDRGRDTQYF.

In nucleotides, the CDR3 is TGTGCCAGCAGAGGTGGAGGGGCAGATACGCAGTATTTT. It specifies CASRGGGADTQYF. J is TRBJ2-3 and V is TRBV12-3 or TRBV12-4, with a tentative D call TRBD2 (6 bases). This CDR3 has 13 amino acids. V lost 6 bases to trimming and J lost 4 bases, with 11 bases between them.

DNA of the CDR3: TGTGCCAGCATGAGGACAGGGGGTCACACTGAAGCTTTCTTT. Protein sequence: CASMRTGGHTEAFF. The chain is built from TRBV2 and TRBJ1-1, with 10 bases fitting TRBD1. Germline CDR1 is SNHLY and CDR2 is FYNNEI. This CDR3 spans 14 amino acids. Trimming took 7 bases from V and 3 from J; bases not matched to a gene: 5. Full variable domain (outside the CDR3, taken from reference TRBV2 and TRBJ1-1): EPEVTQTPSHQVTQMGQEVILRCVPISNHLYFYWYRQILGQKVEFLVSFYNNEISEKSEIFDDQFSVERPDGSNFTLKIRSTKLEDSAMYFCASMRTGGHTEAFFGQGTRLTVV.

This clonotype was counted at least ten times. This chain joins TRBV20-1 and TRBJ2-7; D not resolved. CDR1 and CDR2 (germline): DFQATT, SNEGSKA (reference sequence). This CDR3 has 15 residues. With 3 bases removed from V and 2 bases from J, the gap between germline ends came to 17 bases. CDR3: CSASATRTATYEQYF. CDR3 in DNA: TGCAGTGCTAGCGCTACGAGGACGGCTACCTACGAGCAGTACTTC.

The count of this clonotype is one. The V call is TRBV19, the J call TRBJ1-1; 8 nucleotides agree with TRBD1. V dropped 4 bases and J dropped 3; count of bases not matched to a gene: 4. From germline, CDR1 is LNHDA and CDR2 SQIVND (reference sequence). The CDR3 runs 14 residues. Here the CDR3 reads CASSTGQGYTEAFF. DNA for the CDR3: TGTGCCAGTAGTACAGGACAGGGTTACACTGAAGCTTTCTTT.

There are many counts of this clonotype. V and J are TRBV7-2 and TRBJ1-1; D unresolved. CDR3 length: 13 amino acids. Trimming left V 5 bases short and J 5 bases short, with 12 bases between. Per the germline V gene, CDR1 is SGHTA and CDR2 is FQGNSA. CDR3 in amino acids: CASSPSPKTEAFF. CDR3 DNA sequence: TGTGCCAGCAGCCCGTCACCGAAAACTGAAGCTTTCTTT.

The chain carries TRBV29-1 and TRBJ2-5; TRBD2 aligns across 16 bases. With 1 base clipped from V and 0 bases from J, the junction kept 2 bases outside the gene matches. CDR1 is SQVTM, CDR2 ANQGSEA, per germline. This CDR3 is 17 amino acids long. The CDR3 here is CSVEGGLAGGYQETQYF. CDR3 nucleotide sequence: TGCAGCGTTGAAGGGGGACTAGCGGGGGGGTACCAAGAGACCCAGTACTTC.

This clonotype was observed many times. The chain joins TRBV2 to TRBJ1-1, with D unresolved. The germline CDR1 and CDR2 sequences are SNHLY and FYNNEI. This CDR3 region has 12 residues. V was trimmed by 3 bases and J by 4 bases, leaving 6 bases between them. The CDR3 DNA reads TGTGCCAGCAGTGAGGTCGGCACTGAAGCTTTCTTT. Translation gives CASSEVGTEAFF.

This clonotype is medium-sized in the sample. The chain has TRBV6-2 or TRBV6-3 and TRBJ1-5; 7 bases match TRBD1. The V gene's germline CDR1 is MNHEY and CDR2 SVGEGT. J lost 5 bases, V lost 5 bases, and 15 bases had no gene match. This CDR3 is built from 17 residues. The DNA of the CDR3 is TGTGCCAGCAGTCAATATTTGCCCTCAGGGGGAGATCAGCCCCAGCATTTT. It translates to CASSQYLPSGGDQPQHF.

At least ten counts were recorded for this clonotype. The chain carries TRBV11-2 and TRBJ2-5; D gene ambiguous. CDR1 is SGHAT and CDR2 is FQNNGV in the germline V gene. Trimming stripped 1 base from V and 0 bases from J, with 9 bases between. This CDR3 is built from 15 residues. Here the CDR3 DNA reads TGTGCCAGCAGCTTAGGAGGAGCGAACCAAGAGACCCAGTACTTC. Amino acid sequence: CASSLGGANQETQYF.

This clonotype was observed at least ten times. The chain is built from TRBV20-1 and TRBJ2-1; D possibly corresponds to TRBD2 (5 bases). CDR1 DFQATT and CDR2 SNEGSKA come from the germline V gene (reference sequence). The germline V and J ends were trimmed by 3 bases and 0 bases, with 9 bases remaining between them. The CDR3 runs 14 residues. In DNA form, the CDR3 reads TGCAGTGCTAGTTACGGGGTCTCCTACAATGAGCAGTTCTTC. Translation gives CSASYGVSYNEQFF.

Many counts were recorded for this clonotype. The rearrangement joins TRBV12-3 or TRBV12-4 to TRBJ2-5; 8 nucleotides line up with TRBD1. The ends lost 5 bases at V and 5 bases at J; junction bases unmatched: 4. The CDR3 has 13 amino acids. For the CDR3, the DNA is TGTGCCAGCAGTCCAGGGGGCATGGAGACCCAGTACTTC. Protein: CASSPGGMETQYF.

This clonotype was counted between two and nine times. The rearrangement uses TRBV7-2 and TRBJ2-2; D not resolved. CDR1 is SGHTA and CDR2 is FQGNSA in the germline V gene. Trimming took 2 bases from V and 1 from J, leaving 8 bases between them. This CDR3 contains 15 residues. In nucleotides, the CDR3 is TGTGCCAGCAGCTTATCATCTTTGAACACCGGGGAGCTGTTTTTT. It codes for CASSLSSLNTGELFF. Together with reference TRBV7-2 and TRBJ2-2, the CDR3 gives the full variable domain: GAGVSQSPSNKVTEKGKDVELRCDPISGHTALYWYRQSLGQGLEFLIYFQGNSAPDKSGLPSDRFSAERTGGSVSTLTIQRTQQEDSAVYLCASSLSSLNTGELFFGEGSRLTVL.

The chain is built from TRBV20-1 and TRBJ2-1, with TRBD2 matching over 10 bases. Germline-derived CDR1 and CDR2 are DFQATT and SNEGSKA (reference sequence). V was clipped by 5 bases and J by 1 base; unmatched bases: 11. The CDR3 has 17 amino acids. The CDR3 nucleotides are TGCAGTGCTCAACGTCCGGGACTAGCGTTTTCCTACAATGAGCAGTTCTTC. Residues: CSAQRPGLAFSYNEQFF.

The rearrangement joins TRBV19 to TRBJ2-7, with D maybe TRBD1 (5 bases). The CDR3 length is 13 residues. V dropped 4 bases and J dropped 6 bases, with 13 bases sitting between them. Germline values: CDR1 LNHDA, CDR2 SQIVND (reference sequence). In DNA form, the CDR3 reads TGTGCCAGTAGTAAAGCAGGGCCCGGCGAGCAGTACTTC. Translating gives CASSKAGPGEQYF.

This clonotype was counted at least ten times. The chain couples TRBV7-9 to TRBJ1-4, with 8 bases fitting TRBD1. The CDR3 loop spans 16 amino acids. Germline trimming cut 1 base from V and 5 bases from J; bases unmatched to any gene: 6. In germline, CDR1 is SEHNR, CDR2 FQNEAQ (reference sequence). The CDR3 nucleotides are TGTGCCAGCAGCTTAGTTTTCAGGGGGCGGAATGAAAAACTGTTTTTT. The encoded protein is CASSLVFRGRNEKLFF. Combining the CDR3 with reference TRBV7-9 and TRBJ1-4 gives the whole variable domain DTGVSQNPRHKITKRGQNVTFRCDPISEHNRLYWYRQTLGQGPEFLTYFQNEAQLEKSRLLSDRFSAERPKGSFSTLEIQRTEQGDSAMYLCASSLVFRGRNEKLFFGSGTQLSVL.

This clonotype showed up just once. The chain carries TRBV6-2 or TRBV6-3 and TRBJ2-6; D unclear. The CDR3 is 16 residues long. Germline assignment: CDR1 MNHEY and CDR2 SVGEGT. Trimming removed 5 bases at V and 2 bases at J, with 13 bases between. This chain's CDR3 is CASSAFFGPGANVLTF. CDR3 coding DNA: TGTGCCAGCAGTGCCTTTTTTGGGCCTGGGGCCAACGTCCTGACTTTC.

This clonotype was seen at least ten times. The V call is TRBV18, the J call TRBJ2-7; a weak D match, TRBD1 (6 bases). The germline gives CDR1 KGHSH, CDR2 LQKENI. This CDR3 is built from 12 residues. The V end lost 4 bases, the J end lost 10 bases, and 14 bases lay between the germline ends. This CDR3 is CASSQEHRVQYF. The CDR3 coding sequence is TGTGCCAGCTCACAAGAACACAGGGTACAGTACTTC.

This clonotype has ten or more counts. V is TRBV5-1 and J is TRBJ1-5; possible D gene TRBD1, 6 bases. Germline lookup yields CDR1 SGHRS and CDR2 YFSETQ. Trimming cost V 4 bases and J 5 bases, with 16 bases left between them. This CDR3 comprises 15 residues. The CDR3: CASSLVGDNYQPQHF. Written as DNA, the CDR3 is TGCGCCAGCAGCCTGGTAGGGGACAACTATCAGCCCCAGCATTTT.

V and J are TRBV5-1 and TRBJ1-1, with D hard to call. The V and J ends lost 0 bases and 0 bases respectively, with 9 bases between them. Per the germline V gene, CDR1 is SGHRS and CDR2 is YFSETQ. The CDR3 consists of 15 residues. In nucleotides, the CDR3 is TGCGCCAGCAGCTTGGCCGGGCTTCTGAACACTGAAGCTTTCTTT. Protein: CASSLAGLLNTEAFF.